These 16 T cell receptor beta chains were sequenced from one sample in a study of a mutant IDH1 vaccine in newly diagnosed glioma (dated by TCRdb to 2020 to 2023). The time point tag for this specimen amounts to: week 35, safety follow-up. Every vaccine dose consisted of 300 ug of a 20-mer mutant IDH1 peptide in Montanide, administered subcutaneously together with topical imiquimod. Their antigens are not known. Library method: the immunoSEQ multiplex PCR assay. As stored in TCRdb, this immuneACCESS dataset retains in-frame rearrangements with V and J assigned. A fraction of the clones does not appear; measured against another copy, unresolved V genes explain less than half of the discrepancy, and the remainder lacks a known reason. The sample has approximately 31,000 clones on record, approximately 82% of them singletons. The ten largest clonotypes hold around 6.8% of the sample. The sequenced sample was PBMCs, obtained from a glioma patient whose treatment included an IDH1 peptide vaccine. The receptors were gathered from a woman between 18 and 29 years old with glioma.

The rearrangement links TRBV4-1 to TRBJ1-6, with D possibly matching TRBD1 (6 bases). The CDR3 extends over 16 amino acids. Germline loops: CDR1 MGHRA, CDR2 YSYEKL. Trimming pared 4 bases from V and 6 bases from J, leaving 16 bases between. The CDR3 reads CASSPRGITINSPLHF. CDR3 nucleotides: TGCGCCAGCAGCCCCAGGGGCATCACGATTAATTCACCCCTCCACTTT.

The J gene is TRBJ1-4, the V gene TRBV4-1; 8 nucleotides align to TRBD1. This CDR3 is built from 14 residues. From germline, CDR1 is MGHRA and CDR2 YSYEKL. V gave up 5 bases and J gave up 6 bases; unmatched junction bases: 5. The CDR3 nucleotides read TGCGCCAGCAGCTATGCGGACAGGGATGAAAAACTGTTTTTT. Its translation is CASSYADRDEKLFF.

This clone turned up a few times. CDR3 protein: CASSESGRSEKLFF. The CDR3 nucleotides are TGCGCCAGCAGTGAGTCAGGAAGGAGTGAAAAACTGTTTTTT. J is TRBJ1-4 and V is TRBV10-2; D gene uncertain. The CDR3 covers 14 residues. V shed 0 bases and J shed 7 bases, with 9 bases lying between them. Germline V gene lookup returns CDR1 WSHSY and CDR2 SAAADI.

The table lists this clone with a count of one. The chain has TRBV2 and TRBJ2-7, with D possibly called TRBD1 or TRBD2 (5 bases each). V was trimmed by 10 bases and J by 0 bases, leaving 16 bases between them. Germline loops: CDR1 SNHLY, CDR2 FYNNEI. The CDR3 is made up of 14 amino acids. Here the CDR3 reads CAIRRDPSSYEQYF. Here the CDR3 DNA reads TGTGCCATCAGACGGGACCCAAGCTCCTACGAGCAGTACTTC.

The chain links TRBV5-4 to TRBJ2-5; TRBD2 matches 7 bases. This CDR3 comprises 17 residues. V gave up 2 bases and J gave up 5 bases; unmatched junction bases: 15. Germline CDR1 reads SGHNT; CDR2 reads YYREEE (reference sequence). CDR3 DNA sequence: TGTGCCAGCAGCTTTTTCCCGGGGGGATTCCCAATGGAGACCCAGTACTTC. Translating gives CASSFFPGGFPMETQYF.

The gene calls are TRBV28 and TRBJ2-5; TRBD1 aligns across 9 bases. The CDR3 covers 13 residues. Germline values: CDR1 MDHEN, CDR2 SYDVKM. The V and J ends lost 7 bases and 5 bases, in that order; junction bases with no gene match: 5. The CDR3 coding sequence is TGTGCCAGCACCGGGACAGGGTGGGAGACCCAGTACTTC. Its translation is CASTGTGWETQYF.

This chain uses TRBV7-6 with TRBJ2-3; 9 bases align to TRBD1. Germline trimming cut 5 bases from V and 1 base from J; bases unmatched to any gene: 4. Germline CDR1 reads SGHVS; CDR2 reads FNYEAQ. This CDR3 spans 15 amino acids. CDR3 protein: CASSPRTGGTDTQYF. The DNA for the CDR3 is TGTGCCAGCAGCCCAAGGACAGGGGGCACAGATACGCAGTATTTT.

The chain employs TRBV2 and TRBJ2-7, with 10 nucleotides matching TRBD1. V dropped 6 bases and J dropped 11; count of bases not matched to a gene: 10. Germline V CDR1 and CDR2: SNHLY, FYNNEI. This CDR3 spans 13 amino acids. The CDR3, as DNA: TGTGCCAGCAGAGCCGGGACAGGGGATAAAAAGTACTTC. This sequence encodes CASRAGTGDKKYF.

This clone was picked up one time. V and J are TRBV6-5 and TRBJ1-1; D gene uncertain. Looked up from germline, CDR1 is MNHEY and CDR2 is SVGAGI. With 8 bases removed from V and 5 bases from J, the gap between germline ends came to 12 bases. The CDR3 is made up of 12 amino acids. The CDR3 region has the DNA TGTGCCAGCGGAGACGGCTTGACTGAAGCTTTCTTT. Translated, it gives CASGDGLTEAFF.

The genes are TRBV5-1 and TRBJ1-2; D is unresolved. Trimming removed 1 base at V and 4 bases at J, with 8 bases between. The germline gives CDR1 SGHRS, CDR2 YFSETQ. CDR3 size: 13 residues. DNA for the CDR3: TGCGCCAGCAGCTTGATGACCTCCTATGGCTACACCTTC. As protein: CASSLMTSYGYTF.

The chain couples TRBV10-3 to TRBJ1-4; the match to TRBD1 covers 7 bases. V lost 4 bases, J lost 4 bases, and 3 bases stayed unmatched. The germline CDR1 and CDR2 sequences are ENHRY and SYGVKD. The CDR3 extends over 14 amino acids. The CDR3 spells CAISGDSFNEKLFF. The CDR3 nucleotides are TGTGCCATCAGTGGGGACAGCTTTAATGAAAAACTGTTTTTT.

The chain uses TRBV19 and TRBJ1-2; unclear D gene. The length of the CDR3 is 12 residues. Germline assignment: CDR1 LNHDA and CDR2 SQIVND (reference sequence). Trimming pared 6 bases from V and 4 bases from J, leaving 9 bases between. The CDR3 coding sequence is TGTGCCAGTAGCGGCCCCTCCTATGGCTACACCTTC. It codes for CASSGPSYGYTF.

The rearrangement uses TRBV9 and TRBJ2-7, with 7 bases matching TRBD2. Germline CDR1 and CDR2: SGDLS and YYNGEE. The J segment lost 0 bases and the V segment lost 0 bases, leaving 0 bases of the junction unmatched. The CDR3 has 14 amino acids. The CDR3 protein is CASSVGGSSYEQYF. The CDR3 bases are TGTGCCAGCAGCGTAGGCGGGAGCTCCTACGAGCAGTACTTC.

The chain combines TRBV5-4 with TRBJ2-3; 11 bases fit TRBD2. The CDR3 contains 17 residues. V lost 4 bases, J lost 5 bases, and 12 bases stayed unmatched. Germline CDR1 reads SGHNT; CDR2 reads YYREEE (reference sequence). CDR3 protein: CASSAKASGRIGDTQYF. The CDR3 DNA follows: TGTGCCAGCAGCGCGAAAGCTAGCGGGAGGATTGGAGATACGCAGTATTTT.

The rearrangement uses TRBV5-4 and TRBJ1-2; a weak D match, TRBD1 (6 bases). Trimming pared 4 bases from V and 9 bases from J, leaving 16 bases between. The V gene's germline CDR1 is SGHNT and CDR2 YYREEE (reference sequence). The CDR3 totals 13 residues. CDR3 bases: TGTGCCAGCAGCAGGGGGTGGGAGGTTCGCTACACCTTC. Its translation: CASSRGWEVRYTF.

Comment on this clone: Relative to the germline gene, one junction end is altered; a read error may explain this. The V and J genes are TRBV4-1 and TRBJ2-3; D not certain. Germline CDR1 is MGHRA and CDR2 is YSYEKL. The CDR3 is 14 amino acids. The CDR3 sequence: CASSQEASTDTQYF. The CDR3 nucleotides read TGCGCCAGCAGCCAAGAGGCCAGCACGGATACGCAGTATTTT.